The rows below give T cell receptor beta chains drawn from one sample of a study of CD8+ T cells in alopecia areata. Repertoires were generated with immunoSEQ multiplex PCR, while TCRdb's copy carries only in-frame clones and drops some. The sample has 150,000 or so clones, around 47% seen once. The sequenced sample was CD4+ T cells sorted from blood. Receptors were obtained from a human donor with alopecia areata. CDR3s include the opening cysteine and the closing phenylalanine or tryptophan. A D gene is named only where the DNA matches it firmly. Expanded clones are given a class, and other clones once, few, many or no size at all.

14,TRBJ1-2,NA,TRBV6-5,NA,TGTGCCAGCAGTCGACCTGGGCGGGATCGCGGCTACACCTTC,CASSRPGRDRGYTF
14,TRBJ2-7,few,TRBV30,NA,TGTGCCTGGAGTGTCACTCGACCCTCCTACGAGCAGTACTTC,CAWSVTRPSYEQYF
13,TRBJ1-1,few,TRBV4-2,TRBD1,TGTGCCAGCAGCCAAGAGCAGGGGGCTGAAGCTTTCTTT,CASSQEQGAEAFF
14,TRBJ2-5,NA,TRBV28,NA,TGTGCCAGCAGGGAGGGACCGGGAAGGGAGACCCAGTACTTC,CASREGPGRETQYF
13,TRBJ2-2,NA,TRBV28,TRBD2,TGTGCCAGCAGTCCCGGACTAGCGGGGGAGCTGTTTTTT,CASSPGLAGELFF
11,TRBJ1-1,NA,TRBV11-2,NA,TGTGGAACTCGTATGAACACTGAAGCTTTCTTT,CGTRMNTEAFF
16,TRBJ2-7,NA,TRBV11-1,TRBD1,TGTGCCAGCAGCTTAGGCTTCGGCAGGGGGAGACACGAGCAGTACTTC,CASSLGFGRGRHEQYF
13,TRBJ2-5,NA,TRBV29-1,NA,TGCAGCGTTGAAGGGCGGGTGCAAGAGACCCAGTACTTC,CSVEGRVQETQYF
15,TRBJ2-5,NA,TRBV11-2,NA,TGTGCCAGCAGCTTAGTGGCCCTAACGAAAGAGACCCAGTACTTC,CASSLVALTKETQYF
12,TRBJ2-4,once,TRBV10-2,TRBD1,TGCGCCAGCAGTATGAGTCCGGGACAGGTGATCTTC,CASSMSPGQVIF
13,TRBJ2-7,NA,TRBV29-1,NA,TGCAGCGTTGCCAGGACTACCGTCTACGAGCAGTACTTC,CSVARTTVYEQYF
14,TRBJ1-5,NA,TRBV28,NA,TGTGCCAGCAGTTTTATCCTCGAACATCAGCCCCAGCATTTT,CASSFILEHQPQHF
15,TRBJ2-7,NA,TRBV2,NA,TGTGCCAGCAGGCACGGAGGGACTCAAGCCTACGAGCAGTACTTC,CASRHGGTQAYEQYF
13,TRBJ2-3,few,TRBV29-1,NA,TGCAGCGGTGAAGCCCCGGGAGTAACTACGCAGTATTTT,CSGEAPGVTTQYF
11,TRBJ2-5,few,TRBV29-1,NA,TGCAGCGTCGCCCCGGGGGAGACCCAGTACTTC,CSVAPGETQYF
17,TRBJ2-1,NA,TRBV5-1,NA,TGCGCCAGCAGCTTGGGGGCCGGGACAAGAGTTTACAATGAGCAGTTCTTC,CASSLGAGTRVYNEQFF
16,TRBJ2-5,NA,TRBV2,NA,TGTGCCAGCAGTGAAGCGCTTCGGGGGGCCCTGGAGACCCAGTACTTC,CASSEALRGALETQYF
17,TRBJ2-6,NA,TRBV4-1,NA,TGCGCCAGCACCGGGACAACATCCTCCTCTGGGGCCAACGTCCTGACTTTC,CASTGTTSSSGANVLTF
15,TRBJ2-2,once,TRBV6-6,TRBD1,TGTGCCAGCAATATACGGACAGGGAGCACCGGGGAGCTGTTTTTT,CASNIRTGSTGELFF
13,TRBJ2-7,few,TRBV29-1,NA,TGCAGCGTTGAAGTGGGGCGCTGGGACGAGCAGTACTTC,CSVEVGRWDEQYF
14,TRBJ2-1,NA,TRBV30,NA,TGTGCCTGGAGTAGGGGACCAGCGAGAGATGAGCAGTTCTTC,CAWSRGPARDEQFF
14,TRBJ1-2,few,TRBV14,NA,TGTGCCAGCAGCCAGGGGACTCGGGACTATGGCTACACCTTC,CASSQGTRDYGYTF
12,TRBJ1-2,NA,TRBV7-2,NA,TGTGCCAGCAGCTCTCAGGGTGGTGGCTACACCTTC,CASSSQGGGYTF
10,TRBJ2-1,NA,TRBV29-1,NA,TGCAGCGTTGCAGTCATTGAGCAGTTCTTC,CSVAVIEQFF
12,TRBJ2-1,few,TRBV28,NA,TGTGCCAGCAGCACCACCAGGGAGGAGCAGTTCTTC,CASSTTREEQFF
15,TRBJ2-6,NA,TRBV29-1,NA,TGCAGCGTTGAGGGAGACCACTCTGGGGCCAACGTCCTGACTTTC,CSVEGDHSGANVLTF
14,TRBJ1-4,NA,TRBV5-1,NA,TGCGCCAGCGCAGGGGCCGGCGGCCATGAAAAACTGTTTTTT,CASAGAGGHEKLFF
16,TRBJ2-6,NA,TRBV29-1,TRBD2,TGCAGCGTTGGTCTAGCGGGAGGAGCGGGGGCCAACGTCCTGACTTTC,CSVGLAGGAGANVLTF
14,TRBJ1-4,NA,TRBV5-1,NA,TGCGCCAGCAGCTTGGCCTTGAATAATGAAAAACTGTTTTTT,CASSLALNNEKLFF
15,TRBJ2-3,few,TRBV28,NA,TGTGCCAGCAGCCGGGACACAATTAGCACAGATACGCAGTATTTT,CASSRDTISTDTQYF
15,TRBJ1-1,NA,TRBV30,TRBD1,TGTGCCTGGAGCATTAAGACAGGGAAGAACACTGAAGCTTTCTTT,CAWSIKTGKNTEAFF
13,TRBJ2-7,NA,TRBV18,TRBD2,TGTGCCAGCACCCTAGCGGGAGATCCCGAGCAGTACTTC,CASTLAGDPEQYF
14,TRBJ2-6,NA,TRBV5-1,NA,TGCGCCAGCAGCTTGAACCTTGGGGCCAACGTCCTGACTTTC,CASSLNLGANVLTF
12,TRBJ2-1,NA,TRBV2,NA,TGTGCCAGCAGCTCTGGCAGAACCCGGCAGTTCTTC,CASSSGRTRQFF
12,TRBJ1-1,once,TRBV30,NA,TGTGCCGAGGACCGATTGAACACTGAAGCTTTCTTT,CAEDRLNTEAFF
12,TRBJ2-5,once,TRBV5-1,NA,TGCGCCAGCAGCTCACCCGAAGAGACCCAGTACTTC,CASSSPEETQYF
11,TRBJ2-3,few,TRBV7-9,NA,TGTGCCAGCACCTCGGCAGATACGCAGTATTTT,CASTSADTQYF
18,TRBJ2-1,NA,TRBV4-2,NA,TGTGCCAGCAGCCAAGACCCGATAGGGGCCGGGGCCCACAATGAGCAGTTCTTC,CASSQDPIGAGAHNEQFF
12,TRBJ2-5,few,TRBV29-1,NA,TGCAGCGTAGCGGCCAAGCAAGAGACCCAGTACTTC,CSVAAKQETQYF
15,TRBJ2-3,NA,TRBV28,TRBD2,TGTGCCAGCAGTTTACGGCGGGAGCGCACAGATACGCAGTATTTT,CASSLRRERTDTQYF
11,TRBJ2-4,NA,TRBV5-1,NA,TGCGCCAGCAGCTCTGATAGCATTCAGTACTTC,CASSSDSIQYF
13,TRBJ1-2,NA,TRBV7-9,NA,TGTGCCAGCAGCTCCGGGAATAACTATGGCTACACCTTC,CASSSGNNYGYTF
16,TRBJ2-1,few,TRBV29-1,TRBD1,TGCAGCGTTGAAGAACCCTGGAAGGGGGCCTTCAATGAGCAGTTCTTC,CSVEEPWKGAFNEQFF
15,TRBJ2-1,NA,TRBV30,TRBD2,TGTGCCTGGAGTGTTGGCCTAGCGGGGCACAATGAGCAGTTCTTC,CAWSVGLAGHNEQFF
14,TRBJ2-4,NA,TRBV27,TRBD1,TGTGCCAGCAGTTTCGAAGGGGGCCGAAACATTCAGTACTTC,CASSFEGGRNIQYF
14,TRBJ2-7,NA,TRBV29-1,TRBD2,TGCAGCGTTGCAATACTAGCGGGGCCCTACGAGCAGTACTTC,CSVAILAGPYEQYF
12,TRBJ2-7,NA,TRBV29-1,NA,TGCAGCGTCACGGGACAAACCTACGAGCAGTACTTC,CSVTGQTYEQYF
13,TRBJ1-5,medium-sized,TRBV19,TRBD1,TGTGCCAGTAACCGGGACAGGGGGCTGCCCCAGCATTTT,CASNRDRGLPQHF
13,TRBJ2-3,NA,TRBV5-1,NA,TGCGCCAGCAGCTGGGTGACCACAGATACGCAGTATTTT,CASSWVTTDTQYF
16,TRBJ2-1,few,TRBV5-1,NA,TGCGCCAGCAGCTTGGGGCCCGGGGGCCCCTCCAATGAGCAGTTCTTC,CASSLGPGGPSNEQFF
15,TRBJ2-1,NA,TRBV2,TRBD2,TGTGCCAGCAGTGAGGGTCTAGCGGGAGGTACTGAGCAGTTCTTC,CASSEGLAGGTEQFF
13,TRBJ2-3,NA,TRBV29-1,NA,TGCAGCGTTGAAGGCAAAGGTTGGGATACGCAGTATTTT,CSVEGKGWDTQYF
11,TRBJ1-3,NA,TRBV30,NA,TGTGCCTGGTTAACTGGAAACACCATATATTTT,CAWLTGNTIYF
14,TRBJ2-7,NA,TRBV4-1,NA,TGCGCCAGCAGCCAGGACGAGAGAGGCTACGAGCAGTACTTC,CASSQDERGYEQYF
15,TRBJ2-7,NA,TRBV30,TRBD1,TGTGCCTGGAGTGTATCAGCCACAGGGGCCTACGAGCAGTACTTC,CAWSVSATGAYEQYF